These T cell receptor beta chains were read from a single sample in a study of type 1 and type 2 diabetes patients. One entry per CDR3 protein results from TCRdb running MiXCR on the multiplex PCR reads. The sample shows about 290,000 distinct CDR3 sequences, roughly 44% of them seen only once. The sample consisted of peripheral blood mononuclear cells (PBMCs). Every receptor here comes from a man aged 18 to 30 with type 2 diabetes. The CDR3 runs from the conserved cysteine through the conserved F or W. A D gene is named only where the DNA matches it firmly. Some rows have no size entry. The others give once, few or many, or a class for an expanded clone.

j_call: TRBJ1-6
d_call: TRBD1
v_call: TRBV2
clone_size: -
cdr3_nt: TGTGCCAGCGGACAGGCCTATAATTCACCCCTCCACTTT
cdr3_aa: CASGQAYNSPLHF

j_call: TRBJ2-7
d_call: -
v_call: TRBV30
clone_size: -
cdr3_nt: TGTGCCTGGAGGAAGGGGGTGTATCGGGGGAGCGACGAGCAGTACTTC
cdr3_aa: CAWRKGVYRGSDEQYF

j_call: TRBJ2-7
d_call: -
v_call: TRBV7-3
clone_size: -
cdr3_nt: TGTGCCAGCAGCCCTGGACACAACTCCTACGAGCAGTACTTC
cdr3_aa: CASSPGHNSYEQYF

j_call: TRBJ2-3
d_call: TRBD1
v_call: TRBV10-3
clone_size: -
cdr3_nt: TGTGCCAGCAGGGACAGGGGGTTTGTGACAGATACGCAGTATTTT
cdr3_aa: CASRDRGFVTDTQYF

j_call: TRBJ2-7
d_call: -
v_call: TRBV3-1
clone_size: -
cdr3_nt: TGTGCCAGCAGCCAAGATTGGGGGCGGCAAGTTTCCTACGAGCAGTACTTC
cdr3_aa: CASSQDWGRQVSYEQYF

j_call: TRBJ2-3
d_call: -
v_call: TRBV12-3/TRBV12-4
clone_size: -
cdr3_nt: TGTGCCAGCAGTTTAAGACCTCTTACGAGCACAGATACGCAGTATTTT
cdr3_aa: CASSLRPLTSTDTQYF

j_call: TRBJ1-1
d_call: -
v_call: TRBV10-1
clone_size: few
cdr3_nt: TGCGCCAGTAGCTTTCATCCAAACACTGAAGCTTTCTTT
cdr3_aa: CASSFHPNTEAFF

j_call: TRBJ1-5
d_call: -
v_call: TRBV6-5
clone_size: -
cdr3_nt: TGTGCCAGCGGAAGACAGAGCTATCAGCCCCAGCATTTT
cdr3_aa: CASGRQSYQPQHF

j_call: TRBJ2-6
d_call: -
v_call: TRBV7-2
clone_size: -
cdr3_nt: TGTGCCAGCAGCCCGTTGGGGTACGGGGCCAACGTCCTGACTTTC
cdr3_aa: CASSPLGYGANVLTF

j_call: TRBJ1-1
d_call: TRBD1
v_call: TRBV20-1
clone_size: few
cdr3_nt: TGCAGTGCTGAGGACAGGCGGAGGGACACTGAAGCTTTCTTT
cdr3_aa: CSAEDRRRDTEAFF

j_call: TRBJ1-2
d_call: -
v_call: TRBV12-3/TRBV12-4
clone_size: few
cdr3_nt: TGTGCCAGCAGTTCTACAGGCGTCTATGGCTACACCTTC
cdr3_aa: CASSSTGVYGYTF

j_call: TRBJ2-3
d_call: -
v_call: TRBV11-2
clone_size: -
cdr3_nt: TGTGCCAGCAGCTCGGTTTTGTCTTATACGCAGTATTTT
cdr3_aa: CASSSVLSYTQYF